This entry describes one T cell receptor beta chain. Original handling: Amplification with reference gene primers provided the estimates of nucleated cell counts. The assay was immunoSEQ multiplex PCR, and TCRdb's table has in-frame clones only and misses some. Clonal size and the V and J genes are those of that table, whereas D and trimming came from the DNA. The sample lists some 290,000 clones, over 85% occurring once. These data originate in a study of blood T cell repertoires in COVID-19. Looking at the study overall: Acute and convalescent COVID-19 samples came from the United States, Italy and Spain.

Per germline, CDR1 MNHEY and CDR2 SMNVEV (reference sequence). CDR3 length: 13 amino acids. V lost 6 bases to trimming and J lost 4 bases, with 12 bases between them. Participant age was roughly 18 to 95 years, and participants resided in fewer than 25 US areas. Allocation to cohorts depended on clinical history reported by the participants. The chain uses TRBV27 and TRBJ1-1; no clear D. The receptor was isolated from a woman aged 25 to 45 who had recovered from COVID-19. The sample was PBMCs or T cells enriched from blood (not recorded which). The CDR3 region has the DNA TGTGCCAGCAGCCCCCGGAGGGCCACTGAAGCTTTCTTT. Translation gives CASSPRRATEAFF.